Listed below are T cell receptor beta chains from one sample, sequenced in a study of blood T cell repertoires in COVID-19. Clones were read by immunoSEQ multiplex PCR, and TCRdb kept only the in-frame ones, dropping some. The repertoire holds roughly 290,000 clones, 89% seen once, with about 1.7% in the top ten. The sample consisted of PBMCs or T cells enriched from blood (not recorded which). These receptors came from a middle-aged woman who had recovered from COVID-19. The conserved cysteine and the conserved F or W are not part of the CDR3 here. Fields, in order: J gene, V gene, CDR3 protein.

J gene: TRBJ1-5
V gene: TRBV2
CDR3 protein: ASKTGDTSNQPQH

J gene: TRBJ2-7
V gene: TRBV7-3
CDR3 protein: ASSPSLAGDSIYEQY

J gene: TRBJ2-1
V gene: TRBV10-2
CDR3 protein: ASRGQGIGEQF

J gene: TRBJ2-2
V gene: TRBV3-1/TRBV3-2
CDR3 protein: ASSQPPGLAGRNTGELF

J gene: TRBJ2-5
V gene: TRBV2
CDR3 protein: ASSGEVGGETQY

J gene: TRBJ2-7
V gene: TRBV2
CDR3 protein: ASSVGTGSYEQY

J gene: TRBJ2-7
V gene: TRBV18
CDR3 protein: ASSPDRDYEQY

J gene: TRBJ2-2
V gene: TRBV30
CDR3 protein: AWTPSTNTGELF

J gene: TRBJ2-1
V gene: TRBV7-3
CDR3 protein: ASSLGTSGRWGNEQF

J gene: TRBJ2-1
V gene: TRBV25-1
CDR3 protein: ASSEYRTGPRNEQF

J gene: TRBJ2-2
V gene: TRBV5-1
CDR3 protein: ASSLGEQGGGELF

J gene: TRBJ1-1
V gene: TRBV7-2
CDR3 protein: ASSSPRTGSTEAF